This T cell receptor beta chain was captured in a study of T cells after yellow fever vaccination. Study overall: Low-cell-number fractions were prepared with SMART-Seq v4 Ultra Low Input.

This clonotype came up a few times. The CDR3 runs to 14 residues. Germline lookup yields CDR1 MNHEY and CDR2 SVGEGT. V was pared by 7 bases and J by 3 bases, with 16 bases between. Via MiXCR, TCRdb re-called the 5' RACE reads, giving one row per CDR3 protein. The table includes 200,000 or so distinct CDR3 sequences, 6% to 8% detected once. This receptor was obtained from a man in his thirties or forties who received the YFV17D yellow fever vaccine. This chain joins TRBV6-2 or TRBV6-3 and TRBJ2-7, with TRBD2 as a possible D gene (5 bases). Here the sequenced sample was CD4+ T cells sorted from PBMCs, taken on the day of the yellow fever booster vaccination. DNA of the CDR3: TGTGCCAGCACTCCCCCGGGGAGCGTCTACGAGCAGTACTTC. It yields the protein CASTPPGSVYEQYF.